This TCR beta chain is drawn from a study of vaccination and CD4 T cells after COVID-19. Study overall: Stimuli were overlapping spike peptide pools of SARS-CoV-2 and three common cold coronaviruses (HCoV-NL63, HCoV-OC43, HCoV-229E).

As to this clonotype: Its antigen is undetermined.

The study sequenced cultured CD4+ T cell DNA using the Oncomine TCR Beta short-read assay. One entry per CDR3 protein, called by TCRdb with MiXCR from the PCR reads. Of roughly 20,000 distinct CDR3 sequences listed, 43% are singletons. Germline-derived CDR1 and CDR2 are MNHEY and SVGAGI. CDR3 length: 15 amino acids. V dropped 4 bases and J dropped 4 bases, with 17 bases sitting between them. Study-wide results and caveats: Early post-infection timepoints were not included, and relatively few convalescent patients were studied.

The treatment is: approximately nine-day PBMC culture with coronavirus spike peptide pools or control peptides (ViraFEST assay). Researchers reported culturing approximately 2 million PBMCs per well with approximately 9.6 IU/ml IL-2 and roughly 9.1 ug/ml peptide pools. This TCR was sampled from a human donor who had recovered from COVID-19. The rearrangement joins TRBV6-5 to TRBJ2-7, with D possibly being TRBD1 (6 bases). Sample: CD4+ T cells from blood, cultured in vitro, taken after SARS-CoV-2 vaccination. The CDR3 spells CASSSIQGMEYEQYF. Written as DNA, the CDR3 is TGTGCCAGCAGTTCAATACAGGGAATGGAGTACGAGCAGTACTTC.